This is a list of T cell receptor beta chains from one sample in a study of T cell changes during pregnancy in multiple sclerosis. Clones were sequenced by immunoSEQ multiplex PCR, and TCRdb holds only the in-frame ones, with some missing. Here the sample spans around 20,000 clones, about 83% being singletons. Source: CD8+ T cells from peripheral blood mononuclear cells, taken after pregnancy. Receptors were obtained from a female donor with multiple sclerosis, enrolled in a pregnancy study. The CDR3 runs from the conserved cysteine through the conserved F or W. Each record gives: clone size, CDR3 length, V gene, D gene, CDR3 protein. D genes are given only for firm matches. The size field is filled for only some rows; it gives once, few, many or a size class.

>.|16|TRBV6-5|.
CASSYAEGALIRGYTF
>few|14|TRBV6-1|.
CASREAGSGQPQHF
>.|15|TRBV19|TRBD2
CASSPLEREYNEQFF
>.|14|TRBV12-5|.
CASSAGGGTTEAFF
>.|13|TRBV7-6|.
CASSRWGEDEQFF
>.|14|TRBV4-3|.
CASSQDKGGAEAFF
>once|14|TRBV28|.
CASSLQGMVHTIYF
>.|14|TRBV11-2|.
CASSLGQGLHGYTF
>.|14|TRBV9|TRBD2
CASSGGGSQETQYF
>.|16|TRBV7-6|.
CASSLDPRDNTDTQYF
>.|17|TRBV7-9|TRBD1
CASRETPGQGVKDTQYF
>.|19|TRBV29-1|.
CSVEDRNVLRGPSTDTQYF
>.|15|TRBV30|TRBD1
CAWSVIRGLGETQYF
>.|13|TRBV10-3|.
CAISEKGIYEQYF
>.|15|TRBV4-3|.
CASSQVQDSSYEQYF
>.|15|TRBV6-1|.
CASNGGPSGANVLTF
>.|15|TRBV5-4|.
CASSLGSGPRGEQYF
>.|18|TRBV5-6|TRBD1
CASSLSRDREEWGETQYF
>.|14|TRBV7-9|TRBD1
CASSSRTGEETQYF
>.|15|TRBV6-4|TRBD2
CASSEGLAQGNEQFF
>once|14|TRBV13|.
CASLAQTGANVLTF
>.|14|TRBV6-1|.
CASSEADNVGTQYF
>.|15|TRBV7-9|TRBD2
CASSPLGGGRDTQYF
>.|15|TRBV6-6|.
CASNHGAAAGNTIYF
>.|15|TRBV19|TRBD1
CASSPRTGGLEEQYF
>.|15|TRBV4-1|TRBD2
CASSSRTSGGYEQYF
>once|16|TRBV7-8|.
CASSLAGSALTDTQYF
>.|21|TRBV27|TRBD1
CASSLSWGRTGGQKTNTEAFF
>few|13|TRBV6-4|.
CASSAGSVDEQFF
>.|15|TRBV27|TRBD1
CASSFYRGDWYGYTF
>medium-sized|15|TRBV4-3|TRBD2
CASSHERGGVETQYF
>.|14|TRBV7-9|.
CASSPGGGAQPQHF
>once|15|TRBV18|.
CASSPREFMNTEAFF
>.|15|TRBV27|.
CASSLSREYTDTQYF
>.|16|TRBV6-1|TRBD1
CASSDKDRGPYNEQFF
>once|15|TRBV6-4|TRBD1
CASSPGTGGPGELFF
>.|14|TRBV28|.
CASSLARGGQPQHF
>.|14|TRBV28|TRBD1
CASSWTGEAYEQYF
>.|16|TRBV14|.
CASSRAQGGQYNEQFF
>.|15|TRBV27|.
CASSFTYPGQETQYF
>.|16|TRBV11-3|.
CASSPRRGKLTGELFF
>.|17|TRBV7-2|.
CASSLALKSGGHYGYTF
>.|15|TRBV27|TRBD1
CASSFGQGGTDTQYF
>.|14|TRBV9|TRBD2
CASSSWTSNNEQFF